This record looks at one T cell receptor beta chain sequence and its context. This record belongs to a study of blood T cell repertoires in COVID-19. The wider study: The study drew acute and convalescent COVID-19 samples from the United States, Italy and Spain.

Authors' methods: The assay estimated nucleated cells by amplifying reference gene primers. Generated by immunoSEQ multiplex PCR, the TCRdb table keeps only in-frame clones and is missing some. Clone size and V and J calls were adopted from that table, with D and trimming inferred from the DNA. The table records under 150,000 clones, around 82% of them present only once. The V gene lost 7 bases and the J gene lost 3 bases, with 11 bases spanning the gap. CDR1 and CDR2 from the germline V gene are SGHRS and YFSETQ. The CDR3 extends over 13 amino acids. The rearrangement links TRBV5-1 to TRBJ2-1; D is perhaps TRBD2 (6 bases). The source is an older woman with acute or convalescent COVID-19. Source material: peripheral blood. CDR3: CASQISGYNEQFF. As DNA, the CDR3 is TGCGCCAGCCAGATTAGCGGCTACAATGAGCAGTTCTTC.